This is a list of T cell receptor beta chains from one sample in a study of T-cell reconstitution after alpha-beta-depleted transplantation in children. TCRdb re-derived calls from the PCR reads in MiXCR, one entry per CDR3 protein. The data contain 490,000 or so distinct CDR3 sequences, 10% of them singletons. This material consisted of PBMCs, taken before TCRalphabeta/CD19-depleted stem cell transplant. These receptors were taken from a child aged 2 to 9 with inherited bone marrow failure, due to receive a stem cell transplant. Both conserved end residues are part of each CDR3. The order of the fields is D gene, clone size, V gene, CDR3 length, J gene, CDR3 protein, CDR3 DNA. D genes are given only for firm matches. Part of the rows lack a size; the others show once, few, many or a class for expanded clones.

TRBD2	NA	TRBV16	14	TRBJ2-4	CASSQWEAGAVQYF	TGTGCCAGCAGCCAATGGGAAGCGGGAGCGGTTCAGTACTTC
TRBD2	NA	TRBV6-5	15	TRBJ2-5	CASSYSAGGDETQYF	TGTGCCAGCAGTTACTCGGCGGGAGGGGACGAGACCCAGTACTTC
NA	NA	TRBV20-1	15	TRBJ2-7	CSARAPRGAGYEQYF	TGCAGTGCTCGAGCCCCCCGAGGGGCAGGCTACGAGCAGTACTTC
TRBD2	NA	TRBV12-3/TRBV12-4	19	TRBJ2-6	CASSFWLAGGQAGANVLTF	TGTGCCAGCAGTTTTTGGCTAGCGGGAGGGCAGGCCGGGGCCAACGTCCTGACTTTC
TRBD2	many	TRBV4-3	16	TRBJ2-7	CASSQDRSGRVNEQYF	TGCGCCAGCAGCCAAGATCGGAGCGGGAGAGTAAACGAGCAGTACTTC
NA	many	TRBV29-1	12	TRBJ1-2	CSVIGRGAGYTF	TGCAGCGTGATTGGTAGGGGGGCTGGCTACACCTTC
TRBD2	many	TRBV5-1	16	TRBJ2-3	CASSFGLADSTDTQYF	TGCGCCAGCAGCTTCGGACTAGCGGACAGCACAGATACGCAGTATTTT
NA	few	TRBV29-1	14	TRBJ1-5	CSVGTGEPSQPQHF	TGCAGCGTGGGCACGGGGGAGCCCAGTCAGCCCCAGCATTTT
TRBD1	NA	TRBV18	15	TRBJ1-2	CASSPKTGGSYGYTF	TGTGCCAGCTCACCTAAGACAGGGGGCTCCTATGGCTACACCTTC
NA	few	TRBV7-9	16	TRBJ2-5	CASSLGVGSPQETQYF	TGTGCCAGCAGCTTAGGAGTCGGGAGTCCCCAAGAGACCCAGTACTTC
NA	many	TRBV5-1	17	TRBJ2-1	CASSQPLGASSYNEQFF	TGCGCCAGCAGTCAACCGCTCGGAGCTAGCTCCTACAATGAGCAGTTCTTC
NA	many	TRBV30	14	TRBJ1-1	CAWRTGGADTEAFF	TGTGCCTGGAGGACGGGGGGCGCGGACACTGAAGCTTTCTTT
TRBD1	many	TRBV20-1	13	TRBJ2-7	CSARDWDSYEQYF	TGCAGTGCTAGAGATTGGGACAGCTACGAGCAGTACTTC
TRBD1	many	TRBV5-1	13	TRBJ1-6	CASTDREDSPLHF	TGCGCCAGCACGGACAGGGAAGATTCACCCCTCCACTTT
TRBD1	many	TRBV10-2	14	TRBJ2-7	CASSWTGKAYEQYF	TGCGCCAGCAGCTGGACAGGGAAAGCCTACGAGCAGTACTTC
NA	many	TRBV29-1	15	TRBJ2-3	CSVPNPPAGPDTQYF	TGCAGCGTCCCAAACCCCCCCGCAGGCCCAGATACGCAGTATTTT
NA	NA	TRBV30	15	TRBJ2-1	CAWSGPTPRYNEQFF	TGTGCCTGGAGCGGACCAACTCCTAGATACAATGAGCAGTTCTTC
TRBD1	many	TRBV29-1	13	TRBJ2-7	CSVGKGGLYEQYF	TGCAGCGTTGGGAAAGGGGGCCTCTACGAGCAGTACTTC
TRBD1	few	TRBV7-9	14	TRBJ2-3	CASNRDRGQDTQYF	TGTGCCAGCAACCGGGACAGGGGGCAAGATACGCAGTATTTT
TRBD2	many	TRBV20-1	14	TRBJ2-5	CSAFSGRRRETQYF	TGCAGTGCTTTTAGCGGGAGGCGACGGGAGACCCAGTACTTC
NA	many	TRBV25-1	14	TRBJ2-2	CATQETGGTGELFF	TGTGCCACCCAAGAAACAGGTGGCACCGGGGAGCTGTTTTTT
NA	many	TRBV5-1	14	TRBJ2-5	CASSLRTLQETQYF	TGCGCCAGCAGCTTGCGGACACTCCAAGAGACCCAGTACTTC
TRBD2	many	TRBV29-1	16	TRBJ2-7	CSALGSGRPATYEQYF	TGCAGCGCTCTAGGTAGCGGGAGGCCGGCCACCTACGAGCAGTACTTC
NA	many	TRBV24-1	14	TRBJ2-3	CATSDLTGRDTQYF	TGTGCCACCAGTGATTTGACGGGAAGGGATACGCAGTATTTT
NA	many	TRBV4-3	14	TRBJ2-3	CASSQEVFTDTQYF	TGCGCCAGCAGCCAAGAGGTTTTTACAGATACGCAGTATTTT
NA	many	TRBV12-3/TRBV12-4	11	TRBJ2-7	CASSTVGEQYF	TGTGCCAGCAGTACCGTAGGCGAGCAGTACTTC
TRBD1	few	TRBV12-3/TRBV12-4	15	TRBJ2-5	CASRTEDRLQETQYF	TGTGCCAGCAGGACCGAGGACAGGCTACAAGAGACCCAGTACTTC
NA	many	TRBV12-3/TRBV12-4	13	TRBJ1-2	CASSLAGGGGYTF	TGTGCCAGCAGTTTGGCCGGGGGAGGCGGCTACACCTTC
NA	many	TRBV9	13	TRBJ2-5	CASSPRYQETQYF	TGTGCCAGCAGCCCCAGGTACCAAGAGACCCAGTACTTC
TRBD2	many	TRBV6-5	15	TRBJ2-7	CASSSGLAQAYEQYF	TGTGCCAGCAGTTCCGGACTAGCGCAGGCCTACGAGCAGTACTTC
NA	few	TRBV3-1	12	TRBJ2-1	CASSQAPGEQFF	TGTGCCAGCAGCCAGGCTCCAGGGGAGCAGTTCTTC
TRBD2	many	TRBV29-1	16	TRBJ2-3	CSVAGTSGSNVDTQYF	TGCAGCGTCGCCGGGACTAGCGGGAGTAATGTAGATACGCAGTATTTT
TRBD2	many	TRBV5-1	15	TRBJ2-3	CASSRGTRSTDTQYF	TGCGCCAGCAGCCGGGGGACTAGAAGCACAGATACGCAGTATTTT
TRBD1	many	TRBV4-1	17	TRBJ2-2	CASSQGGGDRGTGELFF	TGCGCCAGCAGCCAGGGCGGAGGGGACAGGGGAACCGGGGAGCTGTTTTTT
NA	many	TRBV4-3	14	TRBJ2-5	CASSQDPAGETQYF	TGCGCCAGCAGCCAAGATCCTGCGGGAGAGACCCAGTACTTC
TRBD2	NA	TRBV5-1	15	TRBJ2-5	CASSRSPGLVETQYF	TGCGCCAGCAGTCGTTCACCGGGACTAGTGGAGACCCAGTACTTC
NA	many	TRBV7-6	13	TRBJ2-7	CASSLARGYEQYF	TGTGCCAGCAGCTTAGCAAGGGGCTACGAGCAGTACTTC
TRBD2	few	TRBV27	15	TRBJ2-1	CASSFIAGLKREQFF	TGTGCCAGCAGTTTCATAGCGGGATTAAAGAGGGAGCAGTTCTTC
NA	many	TRBV5-1	16	TRBJ2-2	CATSFGGAFHTGELFF	TGCGCCACCTCCTTTGGGGGGGCGTTTCACACCGGGGAGCTGTTTTTT
NA	many	TRBV10-3	17	TRBJ2-1	CAISEWRLGPLHNEQFF	TGTGCCATCAGTGAGTGGAGGCTAGGGCCTCTCCACAATGAGCAGTTCTTC
NA	many	TRBV10-3	13	TRBJ1-2	CAISEPFNYGYTF	TGTGCCATCAGTGAACCATTTAACTATGGCTACACCTTC
NA	NA	TRBV18	12	TRBJ2-1	CASSPQGFEQFF	TGTGCCAGCTCACCGCAGGGTTTTGAGCAGTTCTTC
NA	many	TRBV29-1	13	TRBJ2-7	CSVEDLDSYEQYF	TGCAGCGTTGAAGATCTAGACAGTTACGAGCAGTACTTC
NA	many	TRBV10-3	12	TRBJ2-1	CASGRGEDEQFF	TGTGCCTCCGGAAGGGGGGAGGATGAGCAGTTCTTC
NA	many	TRBV28	16	TRBJ2-7	CASSLSFKKSSYEQYF	TGTGCCAGCAGTTTATCTTTTAAAAAGAGCTCCTACGAGCAGTACTTC
NA	many	TRBV21-1	15	TRBJ2-1	CASSKGLSSYNEQFF	TGTGCCAGCAGCAAAGGGCTGAGCTCCTACAATGAGCAGTTCTTC
TRBD2	few	TRBV7-9	16	TRBJ2-3	CASSPLEAGAVDTQYF	TGTGCCAGCAGCCCCCTGGAGGCGGGAGCGGTAGATACGCAGTATTTT
TRBD1	many	TRBV6-1	15	TRBJ2-2	CASSTGGLYTGELFF	TGTGCCAGCAGCACAGGGGGCTTGTACACCGGGGAGCTGTTTTTT
NA	many	TRBV20-1	12	TRBJ2-7	CSAREPAGEQYF	TGCAGTGCTAGAGAGCCGGCGGGCGAGCAGTACTTC
NA	many	TRBV7-9	14	TRBJ1-2	CASSLDGIWYGYTF	TGTGCCAGCAGCTTAGACGGGATTTGGTATGGCTACACCTTC
NA	few	TRBV19	14	TRBJ2-7	CASKYMSGENEQYF	TGTGCCAGTAAATATATGTCGGGAGAAAACGAGCAGTACTTC
NA	NA	TRBV20-1	14	TRBJ1-3	CSASEAGAGNTIYF	TGCAGTGCCTCTGAGGCGGGGGCTGGAAACACCATATATTTT
NA	many	TRBV4-2	14	TRBJ1-2	CASSPGIGRAGYTF	TGTGCCAGCAGCCCCGGCATCGGGCGGGCGGGCTACACCTTC